This TCR beta chain was sequenced in a study of cytomegalovirus exposure and HLA in healthy donors. Use of 60 Vbeta and 13 Jbeta primers characterized the PCR. Some clones are missing from TCRdb's copy, which holds only in-frame ones; the method was immunoSEQ multiplex PCR. The sample contains around 97,000 clones, around 76% of which appear only once. With respect to this clone: Its antigen remains unidentified.

Study results and limitations: Researchers reported in a later analysis that a missense DCLRE1C variant was tied to TCR beta V- and J-gene trimming. The records held CMV serostatus as the only immune exposure information.

What was sequenced was PBMCs. The clonotype originates from a woman aged 18-29 years in good health and CMV-seropositive.

CDR3 residues: CASSGRQRNTGELFF. Here the CDR3 DNA reads TGTGCCAGCAGTGGGAGACAGCGGAACACCGGGGAGCTGTTTTTT. The gene calls are TRBV2 and TRBJ2-2; weak D call: TRBD1 (5 bases). The V gene's germline CDR1 is SNHLY and CDR2 FYNNEI. The CDR3 covers 15 residues. V shed 4 bases and J shed 1 base, with 10 bases lying between them.